This T cell receptor beta chain was sequenced in a study of blood T cells in healthy people across ages. General observations from the study: Across samples, TCR beta diversity tracked strongly with naive T cell percentage. Estimated diversity that came from one million T cells was considered an underestimate.

This clonotype was counted a few times. The antigen is unknown. Peripheral blood from each donor was collected in a volume of approximately 9.5 milliliters. Through a sample-barcoded 5' primer and a J-beta primer mix, a second PCR was run for about 6 to 12 cycles. Each cDNA molecule was tagged by a template-switch adaptor with 12 random nucleotides. TCRdb called the 5' RACE reads again in MiXCR, with one record for every CDR3 protein. The table includes some 1,800,000 distinct CDR3 sequences, roughly two fifths detected once. V was trimmed by 2 bases and J by 1 base, leaving 15 bases between them. The germline V gene encodes CDR1 DFQATT and CDR2 SNEGSKA (reference sequence). The CDR3 contains 16 residues.

The chain joins TRBV20-1 to TRBJ2-1; a possible D gene is TRBD1 (6 bases). The clonotype originates from a human donor in good health. The sample comprised blood. In DNA, the CDR3 is TGCAGTGCTAGACAAACCGGGACACCGTCCTACAATGAGCAGTTCTTC. It translates to CSARQTGTPSYNEQFF.